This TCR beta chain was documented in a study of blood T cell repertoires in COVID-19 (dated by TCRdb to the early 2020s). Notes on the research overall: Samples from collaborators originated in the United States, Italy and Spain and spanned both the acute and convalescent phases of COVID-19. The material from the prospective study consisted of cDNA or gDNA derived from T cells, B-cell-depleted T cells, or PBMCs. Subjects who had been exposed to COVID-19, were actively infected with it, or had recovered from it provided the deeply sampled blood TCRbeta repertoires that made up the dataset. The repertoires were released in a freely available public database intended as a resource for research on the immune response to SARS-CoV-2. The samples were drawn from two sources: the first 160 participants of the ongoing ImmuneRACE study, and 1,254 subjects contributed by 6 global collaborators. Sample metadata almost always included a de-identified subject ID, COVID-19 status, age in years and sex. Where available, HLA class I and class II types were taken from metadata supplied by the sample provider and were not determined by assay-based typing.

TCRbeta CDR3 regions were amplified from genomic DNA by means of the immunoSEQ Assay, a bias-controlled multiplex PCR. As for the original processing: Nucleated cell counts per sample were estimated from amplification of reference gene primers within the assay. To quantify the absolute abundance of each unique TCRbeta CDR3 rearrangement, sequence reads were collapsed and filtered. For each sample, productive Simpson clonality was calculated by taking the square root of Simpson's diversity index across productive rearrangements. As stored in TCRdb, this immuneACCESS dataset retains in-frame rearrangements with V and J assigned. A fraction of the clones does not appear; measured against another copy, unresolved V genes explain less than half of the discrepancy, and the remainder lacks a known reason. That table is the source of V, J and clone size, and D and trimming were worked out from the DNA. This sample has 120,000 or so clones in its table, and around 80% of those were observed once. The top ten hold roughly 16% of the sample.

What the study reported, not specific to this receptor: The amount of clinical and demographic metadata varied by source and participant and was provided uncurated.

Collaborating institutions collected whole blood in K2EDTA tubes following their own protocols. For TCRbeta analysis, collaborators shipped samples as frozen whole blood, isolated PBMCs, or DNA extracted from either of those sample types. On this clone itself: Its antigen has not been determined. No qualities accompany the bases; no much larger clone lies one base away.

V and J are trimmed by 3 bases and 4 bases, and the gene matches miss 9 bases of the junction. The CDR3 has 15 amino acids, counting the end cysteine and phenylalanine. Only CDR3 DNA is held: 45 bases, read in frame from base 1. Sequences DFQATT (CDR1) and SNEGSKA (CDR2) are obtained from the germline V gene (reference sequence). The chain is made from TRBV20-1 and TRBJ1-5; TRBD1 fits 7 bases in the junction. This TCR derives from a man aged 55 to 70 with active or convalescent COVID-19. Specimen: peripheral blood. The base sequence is TGCAGTGCTAGTCCGTCAGGGGGACAAAATCAGCCCCAGCATTTT. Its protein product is CSASPSGGQNQPQHF.